Sequencing of this T cell receptor (beta chain) was carried out in a study of cytomegalovirus exposure and HLA in healthy donors. Findings and caveats of the study: Most likely, a cluster of highly shared sequence variants arose as a sequencing artifact.

The V gene's germline CDR1 is DFQATT and CDR2 SNEGSKA (reference sequence). With 4 bases removed from V and 1 base from J, the gap between germline ends came to 4 bases. The CDR3 covers 11 residues. The study ran its PCR with 60 Vbeta and 13 Jbeta primers. TCRdb's copy holds only in-frame clones and misses some; the assay was immunoSEQ multiplex PCR. The table lists about 180,000 clones, 79% of them singletons. Although they were nominally healthy when sampled, donors likely had unrecorded immune exposures. Details on this clone: The antigen is not known.

This chain links TRBV20-1 with TRBJ2-5; no firm D call. The specimen sequenced was PBMCs. This TCR was recovered from a woman in her thirties or forties in good health and CMV-seronegative. This CDR3 is CSANSQETQYF. Here the CDR3 DNA reads TGCAGTGCTAACTCCCAAGAGACCCAGTACTTC.